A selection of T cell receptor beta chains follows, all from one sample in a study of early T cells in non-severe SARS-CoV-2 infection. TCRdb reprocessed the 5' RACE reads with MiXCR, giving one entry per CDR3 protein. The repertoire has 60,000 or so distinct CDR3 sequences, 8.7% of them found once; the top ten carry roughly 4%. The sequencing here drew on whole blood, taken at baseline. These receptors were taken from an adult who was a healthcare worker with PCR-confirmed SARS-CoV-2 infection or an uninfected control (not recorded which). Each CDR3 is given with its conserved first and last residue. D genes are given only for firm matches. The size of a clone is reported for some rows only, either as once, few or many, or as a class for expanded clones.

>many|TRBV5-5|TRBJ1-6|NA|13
CASSLAGNSPLHF
TGTGCCAGCAGCTTGGCAGGGAATTCACCCCTCCACTTT
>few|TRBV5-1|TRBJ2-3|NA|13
CASHGGVSDTQYF
TGCGCCAGCCACGGAGGGGTCTCGGATACGCAGTATTTT
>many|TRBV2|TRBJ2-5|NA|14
CASSRGRGQETQYF
TGTGCCAGCAGCAGAGGGAGGGGGCAAGAGACCCAGTACTTC
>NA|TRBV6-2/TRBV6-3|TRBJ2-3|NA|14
CASSYSRGPDTQYF
TGTGCCAGCAGTTACTCGAGAGGGCCCGATACGCAGTATTTT
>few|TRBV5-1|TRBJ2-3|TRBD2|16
CASSLAAREMLDTQYF
TGCGCCAGCAGCTTGGCGGCGCGGGAGATGTTAGATACGCAGTATTTT
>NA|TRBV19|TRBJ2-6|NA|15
CASIGPSSGANVLTF
TGTGCCAGTATAGGGCCTTCCTCTGGGGCCAACGTCCTGACTTTC
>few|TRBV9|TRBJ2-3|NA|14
CASSVGGFTDTQYF
TGTGCCAGCAGCGTAGGGGGTTTCACAGATACGCAGTATTTT
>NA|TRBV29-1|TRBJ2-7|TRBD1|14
CSARTGGASYEQYF
TGCAGCGCTCGGACAGGGGGGGCCTCCTACGAGCAGTACTTC
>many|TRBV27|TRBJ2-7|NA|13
CASRPLEVNEQYF
TGTGCCAGCAGGCCCTTAGAGGTAAACGAGCAGTACTTC
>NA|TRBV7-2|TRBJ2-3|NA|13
CASELRASDTQYF
TGTGCCAGCGAACTAAGAGCCTCAGATACGCAGTATTTT
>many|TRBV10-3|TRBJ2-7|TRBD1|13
CAISTTGSYEQYF
TGTGCCATCAGTACGACAGGGTCCTACGAGCAGTACTTC
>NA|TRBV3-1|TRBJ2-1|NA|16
CASSQAPGTSYNEQFF
TGTGCCAGCAGCCAAGCACCCGGGACATCCTACAATGAGCAGTTCTTC
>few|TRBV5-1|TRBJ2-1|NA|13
CASSPLQGIEQFF
TGCGCCAGCAGCCCTCTACAGGGTATTGAGCAGTTCTTC
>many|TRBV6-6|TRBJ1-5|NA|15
CASSYGQPEDQPQHF
TGTGCCAGCAGTTACGGACAGCCCGAGGATCAGCCCCAGCATTTT
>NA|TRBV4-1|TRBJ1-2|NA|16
CASSQEESQGTYGYTF
TGCGCCAGCAGCCAAGAAGAATCTCAGGGCACCTATGGCTACACCTTC
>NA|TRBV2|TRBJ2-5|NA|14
CASSLDRIGETQYF
TGTGCCAGCAGTCTAGATCGGATAGGAGAGACCCAGTACTTC
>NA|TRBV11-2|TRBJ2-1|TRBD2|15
CASSRTSGVADEQFF
TGTGCCAGCAGCCGGACTAGCGGGGTGGCCGATGAGCAGTTCTTT
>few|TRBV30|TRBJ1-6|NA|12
CAWSVLMSPLHF
TGTGCCTGGAGTGTACTCATGTCACCCCTCCACTTT
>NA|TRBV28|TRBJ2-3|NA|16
CASSSSPGLSTDTQYF
TGTGCCAGCAGTTCCTCCCCAGGCCTAAGCACAGATACGCAGTATTTT
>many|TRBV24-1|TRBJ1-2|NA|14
CATSDLDRNYGYTF
TGTGCCACCAGTGATTTGGACAGGAACTATGGCTACACCTTC
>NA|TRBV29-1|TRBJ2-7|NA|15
CSVEDGTPPAYEQYF
TGCAGCGTTGAAGATGGTACACCGCCCGCCTACGAGCAGTACTTC
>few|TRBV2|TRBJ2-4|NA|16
CASSDRAGHAKNIQYF
TGTGCCAGCAGTGATCGTGCGGGACACGCCAAAAACATTCAGTACTTC
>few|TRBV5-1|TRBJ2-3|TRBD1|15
CASSSGQGTLDTQYF
TGCGCCAGCAGCTCGGGACAGGGTACCCTCGATACGCAGTATTTT
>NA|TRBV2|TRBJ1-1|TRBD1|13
CASNRDRNTEAFF
TGTGCCAGCAATCGGGACAGGAACACTGAAGCTTTCTTT
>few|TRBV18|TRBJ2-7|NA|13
CASSPLQGMEQYF
TGTGCCAGCTCACCTTTACAGGGAATGGAGCAGTACTTC
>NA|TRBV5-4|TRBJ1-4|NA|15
CASSVGGATNEKLFF
TGTGCCAGCAGCGTGGGTGGGGCAACTAATGAAAAACTGTTTTTT
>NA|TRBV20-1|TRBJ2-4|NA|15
CSARGRRGTKNIQYF
TGCAGTGCTAGGGGAAGACGAGGCACAAAAAACATTCAGTACTTC
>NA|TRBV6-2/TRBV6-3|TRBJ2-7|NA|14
CASSYASWFGEQYF
TGTGCCAGCAGTTACGCTAGTTGGTTTGGCGAGCAGTACTTC
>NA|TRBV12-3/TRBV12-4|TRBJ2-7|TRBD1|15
CASSDTGTGSYEQYF
TGTGCCAGCAGTGACACCGGGACAGGATCCTACGAGCAGTACTTC
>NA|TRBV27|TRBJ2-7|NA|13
CAAGLGPSYEQYF
TGTGCCGCGGGGCTAGGACCCTCCTACGAGCAGTACTTC
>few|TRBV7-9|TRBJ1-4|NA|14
CASSRTETNEKLFF
TGTGCCAGCAGCCGGACAGAGACTAATGAAAAACTGTTTTTT
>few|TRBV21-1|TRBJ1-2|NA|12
CASRQGNYGYTF
TGTGCCAGTCGCCAGGGGAACTATGGCTACACCTTC
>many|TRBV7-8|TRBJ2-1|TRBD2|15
CASSSRLAGDHEQFF
TGTGCCAGCAGCTCTCGACTAGCGGGAGACCATGAGCAGTTCTTC
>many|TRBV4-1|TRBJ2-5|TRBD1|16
CASSPGQTGLQETQYF
TGCGCCAGCAGCCCTGGACAGACAGGGCTTCAAGAGACCCAGTACTTC
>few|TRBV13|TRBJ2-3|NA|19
CASSLMTDRGDRGTDTQYF
TGTGCCAGCAGCTTAATGACGGACAGAGGGGATCGAGGCACAGATACGCAGTATTTT
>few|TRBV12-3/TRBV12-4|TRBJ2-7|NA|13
CASTAGKPYEQYF
TGTGCCAGCACCGCGGGAAAGCCCTACGAGCAGTACTTC
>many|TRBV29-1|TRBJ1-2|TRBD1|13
CSAAGQGNYGYTF
TGCAGCGCCGCGGGACAGGGGAACTATGGCTACACCTTC
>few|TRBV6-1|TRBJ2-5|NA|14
CASSPGPRRETQYF
TGTGCCAGCAGTCCAGGGCCCAGACGGGAGACCCAGTACTTC
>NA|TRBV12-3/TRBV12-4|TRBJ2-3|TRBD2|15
CASSPSSGLTDTQYF
TGTGCCAGCAGCCCTTCTAGCGGGCTAACAGATACGCAGTATTTT
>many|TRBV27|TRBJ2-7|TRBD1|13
CASSWTGSNEQYF
TGTGCCAGCAGTTGGACAGGGTCCAACGAGCAGTACTTC
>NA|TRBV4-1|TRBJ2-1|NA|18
CASSQEVGSSYSYNEQFF
TGCGCCAGCAGCCAAGAAGTAGGGTCCAGTTACTCCTACAATGAGCAGTTCTTC
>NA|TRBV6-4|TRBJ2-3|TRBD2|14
CASSAGGPIDTQYF
TGTGCCAGCAGCGCGGGGGGGCCGATAGATACGCAGTATTTT
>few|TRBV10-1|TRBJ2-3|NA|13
CASSGGQRDTQYF
TGCGCCAGCAGTGGTGGGCAACGGGATACGCAGTATTTT
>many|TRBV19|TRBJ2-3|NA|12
CASSTGRDTQYF
TGTGCCAGTAGCACCGGGAGAGATACGCAGTATTTT
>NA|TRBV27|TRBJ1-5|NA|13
CASILRSNQPQHF
TGTGCCAGCATATTACGTAGTAATCAGCCCCAGCATTTT
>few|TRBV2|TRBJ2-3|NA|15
CATALTRSSTDTQYF
TGTGCCACCGCTTTGACTAGATCTAGCACAGATACGCAGTATTTT
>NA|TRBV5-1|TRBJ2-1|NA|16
CASSARVLSSYNEQFF
TGCGCCAGCAGCGCCAGGGTGCTTAGCTCCTACAATGAGCAGTTCTTC
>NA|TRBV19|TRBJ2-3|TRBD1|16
CASTEWTGTLTDTQYF
TGTGCCAGTACCGAATGGACAGGGACGCTCACAGATACGCAGTATTTT
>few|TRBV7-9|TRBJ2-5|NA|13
CASSLNGGETQYF
TGTGCCAGCAGCTTAAACGGCGGGGAGACCCAGTACTTC
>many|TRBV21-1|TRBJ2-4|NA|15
CASSKIKGRVNIQYF
TGTGCCAGCAGCAAAATAAAGGGCAGGGTAAACATTCAGTACTTC